This TCR beta chain stems from a study of T cells after yellow fever vaccination. V dropped 1 base and J dropped 3 bases, with 6 bases sitting between them. CDR1 is DFQATT, CDR2 SNEGSKA, per germline (reference sequence). CDR3 length: 12 residues. Regarding the study as a whole: The booster response re-showed most primary clones: around 95% CD4, 88% CD8. A secondary response was less intense yet reached its peak sooner, at day 5 versus 15.

TCR cDNA, made by 5'RACE template switching, carried an added universal primer site and UMIs. TCRdb independently ran MiXCR on the 5' RACE reads; one entry per CDR3 protein. The sample has 95,000 to 100,000 distinct CDR3 sequences, 5.8% seen once. Of note for this clonotype: Its target is not known.

Material: CD8+ T cells sorted from PBMCs, obtained 10 days after the yellow fever booster vaccination. The TCR comes from a man younger than 35 who received the YFV17D yellow fever vaccine. The V and J genes are TRBV20-1 and TRBJ1-1, with D uncertain. CDR3 residues: CSARVAYTEAFF. CDR3 sequence (DNA): TGCAGTGCTAGAGTTGCCTACACTGAAGCTTTCTTT.